Following are 25 T cell receptor beta chains from one sample sequenced in a study of CD8 T cells in ankylosing spondylitis. General observations from the study: One TCR beta motif, made up of eight highly homologous variants, appeared characteristic of ankylosing spondylitis blood.

These TCRs' antigens remain unknown. Each CDR3 protein gets one entry after TCRdb re-called the 5' RACE reads with MiXCR. The sample lists 670,000 or so distinct CDR3 sequences, 15% to 20% seen once, with about 20% in the top ten. Sequenced material: blood, either unsorted or a sorted T cell fraction (not recorded which). These receptors were obtained from a male donor with ankylosing spondylitis.

The chain is built from TRBV3-1 and TRBJ2-7; D not resolved. The V end lost 0 bases, the J end lost 6 bases, and 12 bases lay between the germline ends. The CDR3 loop spans 14 amino acids. Per germline, CDR1 LGHDT and CDR2 YNNKEL (reference sequence). The CDR3 DNA reads as TGTGCCAGCAGCCAAGATGGATCCCAAGCCGAGCAGTACTTC. This encodes CASSQDGSQAEQYF.

The rearrangement uses TRBV29-1 and TRBJ2-5; D possibly corresponds to TRBD1 (6 bases). V was shortened by 2 bases and J by 4 bases, with 14 bases between the two germline ends. The CDR3 has 14 amino acids. Germline assignment: CDR1 SQVTM and CDR2 ANQGSEA. The DNA for the CDR3 is TGCAGCGTTGAACTGGGGGCTATGGTAGAGACCCAGTACTTC. Its translation is CSVELGAMVETQYF.

This clonotype was recorded at least ten times. This rearrangement joins TRBV24-1 to TRBJ2-1, with D perhaps matching TRBD1 (6 bases). V was shortened by 7 bases and J by 0 bases, with 6 bases between the two germline ends. The length of the CDR3 is 13 residues. In germline, CDR1 is KGHDR, CDR2 SFDVKD. The CDR3 here is CATRDSSYNEQFF. The CDR3 DNA follows: TGTGCCACCAGGGACAGCTCCTACAATGAGCAGTTCTTC.

This clonotype occurred a few times. The CDR3 reads CSARLAEDSYEQYF. Here the CDR3 DNA reads TGCAGTGCCCGACTAGCGGAAGACTCCTACGAGCAGTACTTC. J is TRBJ2-7 and V is TRBV20-1; TRBD2 agrees at 9 bases. This CDR3 spans 14 amino acids. The junction had 6 bases not matched to a gene; V was cut back by 6 bases and J by 0 bases. In germline, CDR1 is DFQATT, CDR2 SNEGSKA (reference sequence).

This clonotype was seen more than once but under ten times. The J gene is TRBJ2-5, the V gene TRBV9; no clear D. The CDR3 runs 14 residues. V was clipped by 4 bases and J by 4 bases, with 14 bases between them. Germline CDR1 reads SGDLS; CDR2 reads YYNGEE. The DNA of the CDR3 is TGTGCCAGCAGCCCCTTCAGAGGCGGAGAGACCCAGTACTTC. This translates into CASSPFRGGETQYF.

This clonotype was counted between two and nine times. The genes are TRBV20-1 and TRBJ2-7; 9 bases are shared with TRBD2. The CDR3 is made up of 14 amino acids. With V trimmed by 3 bases and J by 7 bases, 10 bases remained unmatched. Germline V lookup: CDR1 DFQATT, CDR2 SNEGSKA (reference sequence). The DNA for the CDR3 is TGCAGTGCTAGGGGAGCGGGGGGCCTCTCGGAGCAGTACTTC. Translating gives CSARGAGGLSEQYF.

This chain uses TRBV4-2 with TRBJ2-5; 7 bases are a match to TRBD2. With 2 bases clipped from V and 0 bases from J, the junction kept 9 bases outside the gene matches. CDR3 length: 17 residues. Germline V gene sequence: CDR1 LGHNA, CDR2 YNFKEQ. The CDR3 nucleotides read TGTGCCAGCAGCCAATCCGGGGACTACCCACACCAAGAGACCCAGTACTTC. Amino acid sequence: CASSQSGDYPHQETQYF.

The gene calls are TRBV27 and TRBJ1-1; the match to TRBD1 covers 7 bases. V shed 4 bases and J 5 bases; nucleotides not matched to a gene: 7. The germline V gene has CDR1 MNHEY and CDR2 SMNVEV (reference sequence). The CDR3 runs 14 residues. CDR3 protein: CASSSRQGPTEAFF. The CDR3 DNA is TGTGCCAGCAGTTCCCGACAGGGTCCTACTGAAGCTTTCTTT.

This sequence joins TRBV20-1 and TRBJ2-4; the D is unclear. Germline CDR1 is DFQATT and CDR2 is SNEGSKA (reference sequence). The V and J ends lost 0 bases and 3 bases respectively, with 9 bases between them. CDR3 size: 14 residues. The CDR3 coding sequence is TGCAGTGCTAGAGAGGACCTGGTCAAAAACATTCAGTACTTC. This encodes CSAREDLVKNIQYF.

This clonotype was counted a few times. The chain combines TRBV4-2 with TRBJ1-6; 12 bases align to TRBD1. The CDR3 runs to 18 residues. Germline trimming cut 0 bases from V and 9 bases from J; bases unmatched to any gene: 9. Germline V gene lookup returns CDR1 LGHNA and CDR2 YNFKEQ. The CDR3 DNA follows: TGTGCCAGCAGCCAAGATCTCGGGACAGGGGGCGGTGGTTCACCCCTCCACTTT. Its protein is CASSQDLGTGGGGSPLHF.

This clonotype has a handful of counts. The chain joins TRBV5-1 to TRBJ2-7, with 7 bases matching TRBD1. Germline-derived CDR1 and CDR2 are SGHRS and YFSETQ. V lost 4 bases to trimming and J lost 3 bases; unmatched junction nucleotides: 7. The CDR3 runs 14 residues. The CDR3: CASSPRDSDYEQYF. For the CDR3, the DNA is TGCGCCAGCAGCCCCCGGGACAGCGACTACGAGCAGTACTTC.

This clonotype appeared many times. V gene TRBV2 combines with J gene TRBJ2-7; the match to TRBD1 covers 7 bases. The V segment lost 7 bases and the J segment 5 bases; nucleotides outside the gene matches: 8. The CDR3 spans 13 residues. The germline CDR1 and CDR2 sequences are SNHLY and FYNNEI. The CDR3 region is CASTRDRDHEQYF. In DNA form, the CDR3 reads TGTGCCAGCACCAGAGACAGGGACCACGAGCAGTACTTC.

V is TRBV20-1 and J is TRBJ2-1; either TRBD1 or TRBD2 may supply D (5 bases each). Trimming took 2 bases from V and 8 from J, leaving 22 bases between them. Germline loops: CDR1 DFQATT, CDR2 SNEGSKA (reference sequence). The CDR3 runs to 16 residues. The CDR3 region has the DNA TGCAGTGCTAGAAGCTTCCGGACCAGGGCGAGGGATGAGCAGTTCTTC. Its protein product is CSARSFRTRARDEQFF.

There are a few counts of this clonotype. This chain joins TRBV4-3 and TRBJ2-7; 7 bases agree with TRBD2. The CDR3 spans 17 residues. CDR1 and CDR2 (germline): LGHNA, YSLEER. V was pared by 2 bases and J by 1 base, with 11 bases of the junction left unmatched. CDR3 coding DNA: TGCGCCAGCAGCCAACTCACCCCACTAGCGAGATCCTACGAGCAGTACTTC. Amino acids: CASSQLTPLARSYEQYF.

The J gene is TRBJ1-1, the V gene TRBV20-1; D gene uncertain. The CDR3 contains 14 residues. Germline CDR1 reads DFQATT; CDR2 reads SNEGSKA (reference sequence). With 6 bases removed from V and 4 bases from J, the gap between germline ends came to 18 bases. Here the CDR3 DNA reads TGCAGTGCCCCACCTCTGGGGAAGGCCACTGAAGCTTTCTTT. Translation gives CSAPPLGKATEAFF.

The rearrangement uses TRBV28 and TRBJ2-3; D gene unclear. Trimming pared 7 bases from V and 0 bases from J, leaving 17 bases between. The CDR3 is made up of 16 amino acids. From germline, CDR1 is MDHEN and CDR2 SYDVKM. CDR3 in amino acids: CASTHPGSASTDTQYF. CDR3 coding DNA: TGTGCCAGCACCCACCCTGGCTCAGCTAGCACAGATACGCAGTATTTT.

The J gene is TRBJ2-6, the V gene TRBV20-1; TRBD1 matches 8 bases. The CDR3 covers 17 residues. V was clipped by 2 bases and J by 0 bases; unmatched bases: 6. The V gene's germline CDR1 is DFQATT and CDR2 SNEGSKA (reference sequence). CDR3 coding DNA: TGCAGTGCTAGACCCGGACAGGGCTACTCTGGGGCCAACGTCCTGACTTTC. Its protein is CSARPGQGYSGANVLTF.

This clonotype has a handful of counts. This chain uses TRBV25-1 with TRBJ2-3; D assignment may be TRBD1 or TRBD2 (5 bases each). The V gene's germline CDR1 is MGHDK and CDR2 SYGVNS. The CDR3 runs 18 residues. V was trimmed by 1 base and J by 3 bases, leaving 20 bases between them. DNA for the CDR3: TGTGCCAGCAGTGAATTCGGGACGAGTGGGGCAAGAACAGATACGCAGTATTTT. Its protein is CASSEFGTSGARTDTQYF.

This clonotype was observed a few times. As DNA, the CDR3 is TGCGCCAGCAGCTTGCGCGGGACTGTAGATACGCAGTATTTT. This sequence encodes CASSLRGTVDTQYF. V is TRBV5-1 and J is TRBJ2-3; TRBD2 might be the D (6 bases). The CDR3 has 14 residues. Germline CDR1 reads SGHRS; CDR2 reads YFSETQ. The V and J ends lost 1 base and 5 bases respectively, with 11 bases between them.

This clonotype appeared a few times. The chain uses TRBV7-3 and TRBJ2-1; 8 nucleotides agree with TRBD2. The V and J ends lost 1 base and 7 bases, in that order; junction bases with no gene match: 9. The germline V gene has CDR1 SGHTA and CDR2 FQGTGA. The CDR3 totals 16 residues. The CDR3 region is CASSLMASVAGNEQFF. The CDR3 DNA is TGTGCCAGCAGCTTAATGGCATCGGTAGCGGGAAATGAGCAGTTCTTC.

The chain joins TRBV29-1 to TRBJ2-7; 8 bases match TRBD2. Germline V gene sequence: CDR1 SQVTM, CDR2 ANQGSEA. CDR3 length equals 14 residues. V was pared by 1 base and J by 5 bases, with 7 bases of the junction left unmatched. In nucleotides, the CDR3 is TGCAGCGTTGAAGTGGTTGCGGGAGGAAACGAGCAGTACTTC. Protein sequence: CSVEVVAGGNEQYF.

The chain links TRBV29-1 to TRBJ2-7, with 8 bases identical to TRBD1. This CDR3 comprises 14 residues. V shed 6 bases, J shed 2 bases, and the junction held 9 bases outside the gene matches. Germline loops: CDR1 SQVTM, CDR2 ANQGSEA. This CDR3 reads CSVHGQGGTYEQYF. The DNA of the CDR3 is TGCAGCGTCCACGGACAGGGAGGTACCTACGAGCAGTACTTC.

This chain joins TRBV2 and TRBJ2-5, with 9 bases identical to TRBD1. Germline CDR1 reads SNHLY; CDR2 reads FYNNEI. The CDR3 is 13 residues long. V gave up 8 bases and J gave up 4 bases; unmatched junction bases: 5. The DNA for the CDR3 is TGTGCCAGCGGGGGACAGGGCCTAGAGACCCAGTACTTC. Translation: CASGGQGLETQYF.

The V call is TRBV2, the J call TRBJ2-2; 10 bases align to TRBD2. Trimming removed 3 bases from V and 2 bases from J; junction bases left unmatched: 9. CDR3 length: 18 residues. From germline, CDR1 is SNHLY and CDR2 FYNNEI. The CDR3 DNA reads TGTGCCAGCAGTGACCCTTCCGGGACTAGCGTTAACACCGGGGAGCTGTTTTTT. This codes for CASSDPSGTSVNTGELFF. Looking up the rest from reference TRBV2 and TRBJ2-2 gives the full variable domain: EPEVTQTPSHQVTQMGQEVILRCVPISNHLYFYWYRQILGQKVEFLVSFYNNEISEKSEIFDDQFSVERPDGSNFTLKIRSTKLEDSAMYFCASSDPSGTSVNTGELFFGEGSRLTVL.

V and J are TRBV4-2 and TRBJ2-1; D possibly corresponds to TRBD2 (6 bases). V was cut by 4 bases and J by 5 bases, with 24 bases left in between. CDR1 is LGHNA and CDR2 is YNFKEQ in the germline V gene. This CDR3 region has 18 residues. The CDR3 here is CASSRVGGFGGEDNEQFF. Written as DNA, the CDR3 is TGTGCCAGCAGCCGAGTTGGCGGGTTCGGAGGGGAGGACAATGAGCAGTTCTTC.